These 15 T cell receptor beta chains originate from one sample sequenced in a study of cytomegalovirus exposure and HLA in healthy donors. Use of 60 Vbeta and 13 Jbeta primers characterized the PCR. Profiling relied on immunoSEQ multiplex PCR, and the TCRdb table lists in-frame clones only, not all of them. The repertoire consists of 150,000 to 180,000 clones, with approximately 80% occurring once and the leading ten covering 9.5% to 15%. The sequenced sample consisted of PBMCs. These receptors were taken from a man aged 25 to 45 in good health and CMV-seropositive.

The chain joins TRBV7-9 to TRBJ2-7; D is perhaps TRBD2 (6 bases). The germline V gene has CDR1 SEHNR and CDR2 FQNEAQ (reference sequence). V lost 5 bases, J lost 0 bases, and 11 bases lay in between. The CDR3 consists of 14 residues. This chain's CDR3 is CASSPGGSSYEQYF. The CDR3 DNA sequence: TGTGCCAGCAGCCCCGGGGGAAGCTCCTACGAGCAGTACTTC.

As DNA, the CDR3 is TGTGCCAGCAGTGTGCACAGGGGACAGGGTGGCTACACCTTC. It yields the protein CASSVHRGQGGYTF. This sequence joins TRBV2 and TRBJ1-2; 9 nucleotides match TRBD1. Trimming took 4 bases from V and 7 from J; bases not matched to a gene: 7. Germline V gene data show CDR1 as SNHLY and CDR2 as FYNNEI. The CDR3 runs 14 residues.

Points on this clone: Other nucleotide sequences from this sample produce the same CDR3. The chain has TRBV13 and TRBJ2-7, with 9 bases lining up with TRBD1. CDR1 and CDR2 (germline): PRHDT, FYEKMQ (reference sequence). The CDR3 consists of 14 residues. With 2 bases clipped from V and 3 bases from J, the junction kept 2 bases outside the gene matches. CDR3 protein: CASSLRDRVYEQYF. The DNA of the CDR3 is TGTGCCAGCAGCTTACGGGACAGGGTCTACGAGCAGTACTTC.

This chain links TRBV28 with TRBJ1-1, with a weak D call TRBD1 (6 bases). Trimming pared 8 bases from V and 2 bases from J, leaving 18 bases between. Per germline, CDR1 MDHEN and CDR2 SYDVKM. The CDR3 runs to 15 residues. The CDR3 here is CASDGGGAGNTEAFF. The CDR3 region has the DNA TGTGCCAGCGACGGGGGGGGCGCGGGTAACACTGAAGCTTTCTTT. Full variable domain (remainder filled in from reference TRBV28 and TRBJ1-1): DVKVTQSSRYLVKRTGEKVFLECVQDMDHENMFWYRQDPGLGLRLIYFSYDVKMKEKGDIPEGYSVSREKKERFSLILESASTNQTSMYLCASDGGGAGNTEAFFGQGTRLTVV.

The genes are TRBV6-5 and TRBJ2-7, with a tentative D call TRBD1 (5 bases). V dropped 7 bases and J dropped 0 bases, with 13 bases sitting between them. Germline CDR1 and CDR2: MNHEY and SVGAGI. The CDR3 is 14 amino acids. The CDR3 here is CASIPTVTSYEQYF. In DNA, the CDR3 is TGTGCCAGCATCCCGACAGTTACCTCCTACGAGCAGTACTTC.

This clone occurred once. The chain uses TRBV5-1 and TRBJ2-3; D uncertain. CDR3 length equals 14 residues. The ends were cut back, 3 bases at V and 6 bases at J, with 14 bases in the middle. CDR1 and CDR2 (germline): SGHRS, YFSETQ. CDR3 sequence (DNA): TGCGCCAGCAGCTCCCAGACTTTGCTGGATACGCAGTATTTT. Translation: CASSSQTLLDTQYF.

This sequence joins TRBV15 and TRBJ1-1; D gene unclear. Germline V gives CDR1 LNHNV, CDR2 YYDKDF (reference sequence). CDR3 length: 16 amino acids. V lost 1 base, J lost 0 bases, and 12 bases lay in between. In nucleotides, the CDR3 is TGTGCCACCAGCAGAGGAGCGGGAGCCGTGAACACTGAAGCTTTCTTT. Its translation: CATSRGAGAVNTEAFF.

The CDR3, as DNA: TGTGCCAGCAGCGTAGATCAGGACAACTCCTACGAGCAGTACTTC. It yields the protein CASSVDQDNSYEQYF. V usage is TRBV9 and J usage is TRBJ2-7; D may be TRBD1 (5 bases). The germline CDR1 and CDR2 sequences are SGDLS and YYNGEE. The CDR3 runs to 15 residues. The germline V and J ends were trimmed by 0 bases and 0 bases, with 10 bases remaining between them.

The chain employs TRBV2 and TRBJ2-5; D remains unclear. CDR1 and CDR2 from the germline V gene are SNHLY and FYNNEI. The V and J ends lost 1 base and 4 bases respectively, with 10 bases between them. The CDR3 covers 14 residues. In DNA, the CDR3 is TGTGCCAGCAGTGAAGGTCTGGCATCAGAGACCCAGTACTTC. It specifies CASSEGLASETQYF.

The chain links TRBV15 to TRBJ1-2; the match to TRBD1 covers 9 bases. The CDR3 has 16 amino acids. The V segment lost 5 bases and the J segment 13 bases; nucleotides outside the gene matches: 20. Germline CDR1 LNHNV, CDR2 YYDKDF (reference sequence). Here the CDR3 reads CATSHPQGQGIVWSTF. For the CDR3, the DNA is TGTGCCACCAGCCACCCCCAGGGACAGGGAATAGTTTGGAGCACCTTC.

The chain combines TRBV6-6 with TRBJ2-7, with TRBD2 identical over 11 bases. Germline CDR1 and CDR2: MNHNY and SVGAGI (reference sequence). V lost 8 bases and J lost 3; bases outside the gene matches: 12. The CDR3 is 16 residues long. The CDR3 DNA reads as TGTGCCAGCGGAACCGCTCCGGGACTAGCGGTCTACGAGCAGTACTTC. This encodes CASGTAPGLAVYEQYF.

V usage is TRBV11-3 and J usage is TRBJ2-1, with D tentatively TRBD2 (5 bases). Trimming stripped 1 base from V and 8 bases from J, with 15 bases between. The CDR3 consists of 15 residues. Germline V gene data show CDR1 as SGHNT and CDR2 as YENEEA. The CDR3 region is CASSLGIGETHEQFF. The CDR3 coding sequence is TGTGCCAGCAGCTTAGGCATCGGGGAGACCCATGAGCAGTTCTTC.

The V and J genes are TRBV9 and TRBJ2-3, with 16 nucleotides matching TRBD2. Trimming cost V 3 bases and J 3 bases; bases outside gene matches: 7. The CDR3 consists of 18 residues. Germline-derived CDR1 and CDR2 are SGDLS and YYNGEE. CDR3 bases: TGTGCCAGCAGCGCCGGGACTAGCGGGAGGGGTTTGACAGATACGCAGTATTTT. Translation: CASSAGTSGRGLTDTQYF.

The rearrangement uses TRBV5-1 and TRBJ2-5; 10 bases align to TRBD2. The CDR3 extends over 14 amino acids. Germline lookup yields CDR1 SGHRS and CDR2 YFSETQ. Unmatched junction bases numbered 5, after V lost 5 bases and J lost 4 bases. DNA of the CDR3: TGCGCCAGCAGGGTAGCGGGAGGACGAGAGACCCAGTACTTC. This codes for CASRVAGGRETQYF.

The chain combines TRBV27 with TRBJ1-6; 8 bases align to TRBD1. With V trimmed by 4 bases and J by 4 bases, 6 bases remained unmatched. Germline CDR1 MNHEY, CDR2 SMNVEV (reference sequence). This CDR3 region has 16 residues. The CDR3 nucleotides are TGTGCCAGCAGTTCTGATTGGACAGGGTATAATTCACCCCTCCACTTT. It specifies CASSSDWTGYNSPLHF.